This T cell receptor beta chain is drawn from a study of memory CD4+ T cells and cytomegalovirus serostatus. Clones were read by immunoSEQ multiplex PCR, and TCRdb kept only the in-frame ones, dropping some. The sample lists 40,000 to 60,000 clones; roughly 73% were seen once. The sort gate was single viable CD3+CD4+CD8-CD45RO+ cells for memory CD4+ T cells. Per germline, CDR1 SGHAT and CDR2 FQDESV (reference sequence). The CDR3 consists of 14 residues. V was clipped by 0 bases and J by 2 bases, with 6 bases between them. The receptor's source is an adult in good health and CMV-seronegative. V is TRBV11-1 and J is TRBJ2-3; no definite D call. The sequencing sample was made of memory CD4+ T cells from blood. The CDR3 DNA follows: TGTGCCAGCAGCTTAGCTAGAGTCACAGATACGCAGTATTTT. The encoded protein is CASSLARVTDTQYF.